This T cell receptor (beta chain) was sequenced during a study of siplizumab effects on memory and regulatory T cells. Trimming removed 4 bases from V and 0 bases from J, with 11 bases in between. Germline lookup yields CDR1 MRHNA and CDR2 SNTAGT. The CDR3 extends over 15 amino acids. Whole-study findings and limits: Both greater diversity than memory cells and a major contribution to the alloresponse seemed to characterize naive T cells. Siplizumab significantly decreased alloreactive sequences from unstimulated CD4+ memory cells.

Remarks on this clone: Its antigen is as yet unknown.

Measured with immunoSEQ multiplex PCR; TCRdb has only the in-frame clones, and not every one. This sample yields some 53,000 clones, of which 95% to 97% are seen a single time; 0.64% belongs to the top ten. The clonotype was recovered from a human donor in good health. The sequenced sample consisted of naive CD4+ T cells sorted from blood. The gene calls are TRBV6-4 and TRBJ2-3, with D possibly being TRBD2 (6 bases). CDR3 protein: CASSGSGTSTDTQYF. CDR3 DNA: TGTGCCAGCAGTGGTAGCGGAACTAGCACAGATACGCAGTATTTT.